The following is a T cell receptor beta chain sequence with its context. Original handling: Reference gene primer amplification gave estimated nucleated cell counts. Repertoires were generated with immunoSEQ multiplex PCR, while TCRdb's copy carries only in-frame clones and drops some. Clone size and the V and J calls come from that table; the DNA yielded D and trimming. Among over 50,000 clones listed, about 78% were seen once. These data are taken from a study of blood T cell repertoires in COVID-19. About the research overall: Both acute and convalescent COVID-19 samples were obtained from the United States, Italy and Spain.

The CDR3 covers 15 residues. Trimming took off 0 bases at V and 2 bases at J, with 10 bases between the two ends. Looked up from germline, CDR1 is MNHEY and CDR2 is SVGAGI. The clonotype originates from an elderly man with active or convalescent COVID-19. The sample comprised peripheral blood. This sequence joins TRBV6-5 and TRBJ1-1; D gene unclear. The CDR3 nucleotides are TGTGCCAGCAGTTACTCGCTTAGACACAACACTGAAGCTTTCTTT. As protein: CASSYSLRHNTEAFF.